Listed here are 8 T cell receptor beta chains from one sample, sequenced in a study of blood T cell repertoires in COVID-19. The repertoire was sequenced with immunoSEQ multiplex PCR; TCRdb's copy has only in-frame clones and lacks some. The sample lists about 210,000 clones; less than 90% were seen once. Material: PBMCs or T cells enriched from blood (not recorded which). The receptors here all came from a woman between 25 and 40 years old who had been exposed to COVID-19.

This chain uses TRBV1 with TRBJ2-3; the tabulated D call, TRBD2, remains unverified against the DNA. TRBV1 has pseudogene status. The CDR3 is 14 amino acids. The chain's CDR3 is CTSYGGAGTDTQYF. The CDR3 bases are TGCACCAGCTACGGGGGGGCAGGCACAGATACGCAGTATTTT.

The chain couples TRBV28 to TRBJ2-3; no definite D call. V lost 10 bases, J lost 2 bases, and 10 bases lay in between. The CDR3 runs 12 residues. The germline gives CDR1 MDHEN, CDR2 SYDVKM. CDR3 loop: CATTQSTDTQYF. CDR3 sequence (DNA): TGTGCCACCACACAGTCCACAGATACGCAGTATTTT.

The chain uses TRBV2 and TRBJ1-3, with D perhaps matching TRBD1 (6 bases). Trimming left V 9 bases short and J 8 bases short, with 17 bases between. Germline CDR1 and CDR2: SNHLY and FYNNEI. This CDR3 has 13 amino acids. The CDR3 DNA reads as TGTGCCAGAGGGGGTACTGCCGTAGACACCATATATTTT. It specifies CARGGTAVDTIYF.

V is TRBV19 and J is TRBJ1-1; D ambiguous. Germline V gene lookup returns CDR1 LNHDA and CDR2 SQIVND (reference sequence). Trimming shortened V by 1 base and J by 2 bases, and 8 bases separated the two germline ends. The CDR3 covers 14 residues. The CDR3 sequence is CASSIVRANTEAFF. CDR3 nucleotide sequence: TGTGCCAGTAGTATAGTGCGGGCCAACACTGAAGCTTTCTTT.

The gene calls are TRBV18 and TRBJ2-3; tentatively, D is TRBD2 (5 bases). The CDR3 contains 16 residues. Germline V gene lookup returns CDR1 KGHSH and CDR2 LQKENI. Trimming shortened V by 0 bases and J by 5 bases, and 15 bases separated the two germline ends. The CDR3 sequence is CASSPPAGPGGDTQYF. For the CDR3, the DNA is TGTGCCAGCTCACCACCGGCCGGGCCTGGAGGAGATACGCAGTATTTT.

The chain links TRBV20-1 to TRBJ1-5; maybe TRBD1 (5 bases). Germline CDR1 is DFQATT and CDR2 is SNEGSKA (reference sequence). The V end was cut by 3 bases, the J end by 1 base, with 13 bases between. The CDR3 totals 15 residues. In DNA form, the CDR3 reads TGCAGTGCTAGTGTCCAGGGTTACAGCAATCAGCCCCAGCATTTT. Translated: CSASVQGYSNQPQHF.

The CDR3 loop is CASSLSSRDNQPQHF. The DNA of the CDR3 is TGCGCCAGCAGCTTATCGAGCAGGGACAATCAGCCCCAGCATTTT. The genes are TRBV5-1 and TRBJ1-5, with D possibly TRBD1 on 5 matching bases. CDR1 and CDR2 (germline): SGHRS, YFSETQ. The V gene lost 2 bases and the J gene lost 3 bases, with 12 bases spanning the gap. The CDR3 has 15 amino acids.

V gene TRBV5-1 combines with J gene TRBJ2-3, with no clear D. This CDR3 region has 12 residues. The germline gives CDR1 SGHRS, CDR2 YFSETQ. Deletions cut 0 bases from V and 4 bases from J, with 3 bases between. The CDR3 region is CASSLGADTQYF. Written as DNA, the CDR3 is TGCGCCAGCAGCTTGGGAGCAGATACGCAGTATTTT.